The clone carrying this TCR beta chain turned up a few times. TCRdb reanalysed the 5' RACE reads using MiXCR and keeps one entry per CDR3 protein. Among approximately 620,000 distinct CDR3 sequences listed, approximately 9% were seen once. This sample was taken from a study of identical twins. V trimming: 4 bases; J trimming: 7 bases; junction bases outside the gene matches: 10. CDR3 length: 16 residues. Germline lookup yields CDR1 SGHNT and CDR2 YYREEE (reference sequence). This sample was also put to use in a study of yellow fever vaccine responses in identical twins.

The sample was PBMCs. The gene calls are TRBV5-4 and TRBJ2-2, with 10 nucleotides matching TRBD2. The source of this sequence is a woman aged 18-29 years in good health. This CDR3 reads CASSSAERGGFGELFF. The CDR3 coding sequence is TGTGCCAGCAGCAGCGCTGAGCGGGGGGGCTTCGGGGAGCTGTTTTTT.